The clone carrying this T cell receptor beta chain was picked up a small number of times. The target antigen is unknown. It was 5'RACE with constant-segment primers that produced the TCR alpha and TCR beta cDNA libraries, which carried sample barcodes and UMIs. TCRdb re-called the 5' RACE reads through MiXCR, storing one row per CDR3 protein. Here the sample spans a few hundred thousand distinct CDR3 sequences, around 27% being singletons. These data come from a study of T-cell memory formation after mild COVID-19. Study-wide context: TCR clustering was largely donor specific. The study, taken as a whole, reports: Some responding clones appeared in pre-infection memory, suggesting cross-reactive memory joined. Contracting CD4+ clones lay largely in CM and EM, with CD8+ ones residing in EMRA.

Germline CDR1 is MNHEY and CDR2 is SVGAGI. V dropped 6 bases and J dropped 8 bases, with 20 bases sitting between them. The CDR3 runs to 15 residues. The chain uses TRBV6-5 and TRBJ2-1, with a tentative D call TRBD1 (6 bases). Sequenced material: PBMCs or a T cell subset sorted from them (not recorded which). This receptor was obtained from an adult woman who had mild COVID-19 (a few samples of this study predate the infection). Cell type and time point are not known. The CDR3 here is CASRPEFTGWHEQFF. In DNA, the CDR3 is TGTGCCAGCAGACCCGAATTCACAGGGTGGCATGAGCAGTTCTTC.